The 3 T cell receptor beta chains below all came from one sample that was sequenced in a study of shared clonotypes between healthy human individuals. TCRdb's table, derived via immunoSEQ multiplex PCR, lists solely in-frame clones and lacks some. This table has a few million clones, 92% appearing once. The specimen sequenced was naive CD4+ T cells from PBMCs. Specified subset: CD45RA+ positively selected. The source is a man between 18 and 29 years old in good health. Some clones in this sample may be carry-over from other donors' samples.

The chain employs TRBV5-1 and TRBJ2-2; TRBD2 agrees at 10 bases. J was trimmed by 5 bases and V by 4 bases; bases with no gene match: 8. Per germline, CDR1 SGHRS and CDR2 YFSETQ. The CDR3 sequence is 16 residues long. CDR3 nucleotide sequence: TGCGCCAGCAGCGAGGCGGCAGCGGGAGGGACCGGGGAGCTGTTTTTT. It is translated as CASSEAAAGGTGELFF.

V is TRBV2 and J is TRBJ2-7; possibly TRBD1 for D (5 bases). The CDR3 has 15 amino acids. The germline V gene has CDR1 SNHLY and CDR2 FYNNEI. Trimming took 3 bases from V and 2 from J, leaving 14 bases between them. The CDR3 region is CASSESIGATYEQYF. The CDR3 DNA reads TGTGCCAGCAGTGAGTCGATAGGGGCAACCTACGAGCAGTACTTC.

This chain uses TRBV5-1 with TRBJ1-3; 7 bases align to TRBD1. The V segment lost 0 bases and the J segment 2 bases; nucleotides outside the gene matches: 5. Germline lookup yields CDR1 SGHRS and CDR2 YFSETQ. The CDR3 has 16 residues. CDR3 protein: CASSLDGTAAGNTIYF. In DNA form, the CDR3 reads TGCGCCAGCAGCTTGGATGGGACAGCCGCTGGAAACACCATATATTTT.